One sample yielded the 31 T cell receptor beta chains listed below, sequenced in a study of immune cell composition in non-small cell lung cancer. Measured with immunoSEQ multiplex PCR; TCRdb has only the in-frame clones, and not every one. This sample has thousands of clones, with approximately 70% found just once. The sequencing input was lung tumor tissue. The receptor source for this set is a human donor with non-small cell lung cancer.

The V and J genes are TRBV25-1 and TRBJ2-5; D may be TRBD1 (6 bases). V lost 4 bases, J lost 4 bases, and 10 bases lay in between. The CDR3 sequence is 13 residues long. CDR1 is MGHDK, CDR2 SYGVNS, per germline. CDR3 coding DNA: TGTGCCAGCAGTGCGCAGGGGTTAGAGACCCAGTACTTC. Translation: CASSAQGLETQYF.

The chain is built from TRBV4-1 and TRBJ2-3; 9 bases line up with TRBD2. Germline-derived CDR1 and CDR2 are MGHRA and YSYEKL. J lost 4 bases, V lost 3 bases, and 8 bases had no gene match. The CDR3 consists of 16 residues. CDR3 loop: CASSHGGGGGSDTQYF. As DNA, the CDR3 is TGCGCCAGCAGCCATGGGGGCGGGGGGGGGTCAGATACGCAGTATTTT.

Remarks on this clone: The germline gene is not matched at one end of the junction; a read error may be the cause. J is TRBJ2-1 and V is TRBV7-8, with TRBD1 matching over 10 bases. This CDR3 comprises 15 residues. The germline V gene encodes CDR1 SGHVS and CDR2 FQNEAQ. CDR3 region: CASSLDRGRYNEQFF. CDR3 sequence (DNA): TGTGCCAGCAGTTTAGACAGGGGGCGTTACAATGAGCAGTTCTTC.

The rearrangement links TRBV7-8 to TRBJ1-6; 7 bases agree with TRBD1. The germline V gene encodes CDR1 SGHVS and CDR2 FQNEAQ. J was trimmed by 1 base and V by 6 bases; bases with no gene match: 0. The CDR3 has 14 amino acids. The CDR3 spells CASRGQSYNSPLHF. The CDR3 nucleotides read TGTGCCAGCAGGGGACAGTCCTATAATTCACCCCTCCACTTT.

This chain uses TRBV18 with TRBJ1-1; a weak D match, TRBD1 (6 bases). CDR3 length: 13 amino acids. CDR1 KGHSH and CDR2 LQKENI come from the germline V gene. Trimming took off 0 bases at V and 8 bases at J, with 10 bases between the two ends. The CDR3 DNA is TGTGCCAGCTCACCACCGGTGGGGGCCGAAGCTTTCTTT. Its protein product is CASSPPVGAEAFF.

Comments on this clone: Germline is not matched at one junction end, which may reflect a read error. The chain employs TRBV27 and TRBJ1-5; a weak D match, TRBD1 (5 bases). Germline loops: CDR1 MNHEY, CDR2 SMNVEV (reference sequence). The length of the CDR3 is 14 residues. CDR3 sequence: CASSPGWGNQPHHF. The CDR3 bases are TGTGCCAGCAGTCCAGGGTGGGGCAATCAGCCCCATCATTTT.

This sequence joins TRBV4-1 and TRBJ1-1; 7 bases map to TRBD1. In germline, CDR1 is MGHRA, CDR2 YSYEKL. The V segment lost 1 base and the J segment 8 bases; nucleotides outside the gene matches: 10. This CDR3 comprises 15 residues. Here the CDR3 reads CASSQVQTGWAEAFF. CDR3 bases: TGCGCCAGCAGCCAAGTTCAGACAGGGTGGGCCGAAGCTTTCTTT.

By share of the sample, this clone is medium-sized. This rearrangement joins TRBV7-2 to TRBJ2-5; no clear D gene. The CDR3 extends over 11 amino acids. Germline CDR1 SGHTA, CDR2 FQGNSA. Trimming removed 4 bases from V and 5 bases from J, with 5 bases in between. The CDR3 DNA sequence: TGTGCCAGCAGCTCATTTGAGACCCAGTACTTC. Its protein product is CASSSFETQYF.

The chain links TRBV7-2 to TRBJ2-1; 9 nucleotides line up with TRBD2. V lost 7 bases and J lost 2; bases outside the gene matches: 6. The length of the CDR3 is 15 residues. Per the germline V gene, CDR1 is SGHTA and CDR2 is FQGNSA. CDR3 nucleotide sequence: TGTGCCAGCAACCCAGCGGGGGGAACCTACAATGAGCAGTTCTTC. This sequence encodes CASNPAGGTYNEQFF.

The chain couples TRBV5-1 to TRBJ2-5; 12 bases fit TRBD2. Germline lookup yields CDR1 SGHRS and CDR2 YFSETQ. The CDR3 has 15 residues. V trimming: 4 bases; J trimming: 4 bases; junction bases outside the gene matches: 5. In DNA form, the CDR3 reads TGCGCCAGCAGCCGGACTAGCGGGAATAGAGAGACCCAGTACTTC. Protein sequence: CASSRTSGNRETQYF.

This clone is judged medium-sized. The CDR3 sequence is CASSQVAYSYNEQFF. The CDR3, as DNA: TGCGCCAGCAGCCAAGTAGCGTACTCCTACAATGAGCAGTTCTTC. The gene calls are TRBV4-1 and TRBJ2-1; a possible D gene is TRBD2 (5 bases). V dropped 1 base and J dropped 0 bases, with 7 bases sitting between them. Germline CDR1 MGHRA, CDR2 YSYEKL. The CDR3 is 15 amino acids.

J is TRBJ1-4 and V is TRBV18; D is perhaps TRBD1 (6 bases). Germline V gives CDR1 KGHSH, CDR2 LQKENI. The CDR3 totals 15 residues. V lost 6 bases, J lost 5 bases, and 16 bases lay in between. Here the CDR3 DNA reads TGTGCCAGCTCTCCCCGACAGGCGACCAATGAAAAACTGTTTTTT. Protein: CASSPRQATNEKLFF.

This chain joins TRBV5-1 and TRBJ1-1, with TRBD1 as a possible D gene (6 bases). Per germline, CDR1 SGHRS and CDR2 YFSETQ. This CDR3 has 17 residues. Trimming shortened V by 2 bases and J by 2 bases, and 19 bases separated the two germline ends. CDR3 nucleotides: TGCGCCAGCAGCTTTTTTGTCAGGGGTGAATTCAACACTGAAGCTTTCTTT. Its translation: CASSFFVRGEFNTEAFF.

V usage is TRBV6-1 and J usage is TRBJ1-5, with TRBD1 matching over 7 bases. The V gene's germline CDR1 is MNHNS and CDR2 SASEGT. This CDR3 has 15 residues. The J segment lost 6 bases and the V segment lost 2 bases, leaving 7 bases of the junction unmatched. The CDR3 DNA follows: TGTGCCAGCAGTGAAAACAGGGGAGCCGTTCAGCCCCAGCATTTT. Protein: CASSENRGAVQPQHF.

This clone appeared a few times. The chain links TRBV6-5 to TRBJ2-1; 8 bases agree with TRBD1. This CDR3 is 14 amino acids long. Germline lookup yields CDR1 MNHEY and CDR2 SVGAGI. The J segment lost 3 bases and the V segment lost 8 bases, leaving 6 bases of the junction unmatched. This CDR3 reads CASSRTGSYNEQFF. CDR3 DNA: TGTGCCAGCTCTCGGACAGGGAGCTACAATGAGCAGTTCTTC.

The table lists this clone with a few counts. The chain employs TRBV5-5 and TRBJ1-1; 7 nucleotides line up with TRBD1. With V trimmed by 6 bases and J by 0 bases, 11 bases remained unmatched. The CDR3 is 16 amino acids. The V gene's germline CDR1 is SGHKS and CDR2 YYEKEE (reference sequence). This CDR3 is CASTILAGGLNTEAFF. CDR3 nucleotides: TGTGCCAGCACCATACTGGCAGGGGGATTGAACACTGAAGCTTTCTTT.

By share, this clone counts as medium-sized (0.01 to 0.1%). The V gene is TRBV20-1, the J gene TRBJ2-7, with no clear D. CDR3 length: 11 amino acids. Germline CDR1 is DFQATT and CDR2 is SNEGSKA (reference sequence). V dropped 8 bases and J dropped 2 bases, with 10 bases sitting between them. The CDR3 loop reads CSSQDTYEQYF. CDR3 in DNA: TGCAGTTCTCAGGATACCTACGAGCAGTACTTC.

The chain joins TRBV21-1 to TRBJ1-2; the D call in the table, TRBD1, was not verified against the DNA. TRBV21-1 is marked as a pseudogene. The CDR3 covers 16 residues. CDR3 bases: TGTGCCAGCAGCAAACGGAGGACAGGCAGTAACTATGGCTACACCTTC. It specifies CASSKRRTGSNYGYTF.

The V gene is TRBV4-3, the J gene TRBJ2-3, with TRBD2 matching over 11 bases. There are 17 residues in the CDR3. Germline V lookup: CDR1 LGHNA, CDR2 YSLEER. V shed 0 bases, J shed 5 bases, and the junction held 7 bases outside the gene matches. The DNA for the CDR3 is TGCGCCAGCAGCCAAGACCCAACTAGCGGGAGTAAAGATACGCAGTATTTT. It is translated as CASSQDPTSGSKDTQYF.

V usage is TRBV7-2 and J usage is TRBJ1-6; TRBD1 matches 8 bases. V dropped 5 bases and J dropped 0; count of bases not matched to a gene: 6. Germline CDR1 and CDR2: SGHTA and FQGNSA. The CDR3 extends over 17 amino acids. CDR3 protein: CASSPGQGRSYNSPLHF. CDR3 DNA: TGTGCCAGCAGCCCAGGACAGGGTCGCTCCTATAATTCACCCCTCCACTTT.

The gene calls are TRBV19 and TRBJ1-5; 9 nucleotides align to TRBD1. The J segment lost 0 bases and the V segment lost 0 bases, leaving 0 bases of the junction unmatched. Germline-derived CDR1 and CDR2 are LNHDA and SQIVND (reference sequence). This CDR3 contains 16 residues. CDR3: CASSIETGGSNQPQHF. The CDR3 DNA reads TGTGCCAGTAGTATAGAGACAGGGGGTAGCAATCAGCCCCAGCATTTT. Together with reference TRBV19 and TRBJ1-5, the CDR3 gives the full variable domain: DGGITQSPKYLFRKEGQNVTLSCEQNLNHDAMYWYRQDPGQGLRLIYYSQIVNDFQKGDIAEGYSVSREKKESFPLTVTSAQKNPTAFYLCASSIETGGSNQPQHFGDGTRLSIL.

This chain uses TRBV5-4 with TRBJ1-2; 8 bases line up with TRBD1. Germline V gene lookup returns CDR1 SGHNT and CDR2 YYREEE (reference sequence). The CDR3 spans 13 residues. V lost 0 bases to trimming and J lost 6 bases; unmatched junction nucleotides: 1. In DNA, the CDR3 is TGTGCCAGCAGCTTGGAACAGGGGGATGGCTACACCTTC. Translated, it gives CASSLEQGDGYTF. Looking up the rest from reference TRBV5-4 and TRBJ1-2 gives the full variable domain: ETGVTQSPTHLIKTRGQQVTLRCSSQSGHNTVSWYQQALGQGPQFIFQYYREEENGRGNFPPRFSGLQFPNYSSELNVNALELDDSALYLCASSLEQGDGYTFGSGTRLTVV.

This chain connects TRBV2 to TRBJ2-1; 11 bases align to TRBD2. Trimming removed 0 bases from V and 9 bases from J; junction bases left unmatched: 10. CDR3 length: 17 residues. CDR1 is SNHLY and CDR2 is FYNNEI in the germline V gene. The CDR3 DNA reads TGTGCCAGCAGTGAAGCGGGTCCCCTAGCGGGAGGTTCTGAGCAGTTCTTC. Translated: CASSEAGPLAGGSEQFF.

The chain joins TRBV7-2 to TRBJ2-7, with D unclear. Trimming removed 2 bases at V and 4 bases at J, with 6 bases between. The CDR3 contains 12 residues. Germline V CDR1 and CDR2: SGHTA, FQGNSA. The DNA for the CDR3 is TGTGCCAGCAGCTTATCCGTATACGAGCAGTACTTC. Translating gives CASSLSVYEQYF. Full variable domain (rest looked up from reference TRBV7-2 and TRBJ2-7): GAGVSQSPSNKVTEKGKDVELRCDPISGHTALYWYRQSLGQGLEFLIYFQGNSAPDKSGLPSDRFSAERTGGSVSTLTIQRTQQEDSAVYLCASSLSVYEQYFGPGTRLTVT.

In its sample, this clone ranks as large. The rearrangement uses TRBV4-3 and TRBJ1-5; no definite D call. The CDR3 loop spans 13 amino acids. Germline loops: CDR1 LGHNA, CDR2 YSLEER. V was shortened by 0 bases and J by 6 bases, with 6 bases between the two germline ends. The CDR3 loop is CASSQDRGQPQHF. CDR3 coding DNA: TGCGCCAGCAGCCAAGATCGAGGTCAGCCCCAGCATTTT.

CDR3 sequence (DNA): TGTGCCAGCAGTTTTTACCCCGGACAGGGTGGTAACTATGGCTACACCTTC. Its protein product is CASSFYPGQGGNYGYTF. The genes are TRBV27 and TRBJ1-2; TRBD1 matches 8 bases. This CDR3 spans 17 amino acids. The V and J ends lost 3 bases and 1 base, in that order; junction bases with no gene match: 10. From germline, CDR1 is MNHEY and CDR2 SMNVEV (reference sequence).

V is TRBV10-3 and J is TRBJ1-4; 8 bases align to TRBD1. The CDR3 is made up of 13 amino acids. V lost 4 bases and J lost 5; bases outside the gene matches: 0. Germline values: CDR1 ENHRY, CDR2 SYGVKD. In DNA, the CDR3 is TGTGCCATCAGTGGACAGGGGAATGAAAAACTGTTTTTT. Encoded protein: CAISGQGNEKLFF.

This chain uses TRBV27 with TRBJ2-7; D might be TRBD2 (6 bases). The V gene's germline CDR1 is MNHEY and CDR2 SMNVEV (reference sequence). The CDR3 has 15 residues. Trimming took off 3 bases at V and 1 base at J, with 13 bases between the two ends. The CDR3 spells CASSFGSGGSYEQYF. In DNA form, the CDR3 reads TGTGCCAGCAGTTTCGGATCCGGAGGGTCCTACGAGCAGTACTTC.

The chain carries TRBV11-2 and TRBJ2-1; maybe TRBD2 (5 bases). The V end lost 5 bases, the J end lost 2 bases, and 7 bases lay between the germline ends. Germline CDR1 is SGHAT and CDR2 is FQNNGV. This CDR3 spans 13 amino acids. CDR3: CASSLGAYNEQFF. The CDR3 DNA is TGTGCCAGCAGCCTCGGGGCCTACAATGAGCAGTTCTTC.

By frequency in the sample, this clone is large. V and J are TRBV5-6 and TRBJ1-2, with D possibly matching TRBD1 (6 bases). V lost 10 bases, J lost 4 bases, and 20 bases lay in between. CDR3 length: 14 residues. CDR1 SGHDT and CDR2 YYEEEE come from the germline V gene. The CDR3 coding sequence is TGTGCCGGCCAAACCCGGGACACCACCTATGGCTACACCTTC. Encoded protein: CAGQTRDTTYGYTF.

This chain connects TRBV19 to TRBJ1-5; D might be TRBD1 (5 bases). CDR1 is LNHDA, CDR2 SQIVND, per germline (reference sequence). This CDR3 has 14 residues. V was cut by 3 bases and J by 4 bases, with 10 bases left in between. The CDR3 DNA reads as TGTGCCAGTAGTATTCGGGGGATGAATCAGCCCCAGCATTTT. This sequence encodes CASSIRGMNQPQHF.